The rows below give T cell receptor beta chains drawn from one sample of a study of OX40 agonist ivuxolimab in advanced cancers. TCRdb's table, derived via immunoSEQ multiplex PCR, lists solely in-frame clones and lacks some. The sample lists around 40,000 clones; just under 85% were seen once. The sequenced sample was CD4+ or CD8+ T cells sorted from blood, obtained in a trial of the OX40 agonist ivuxolimab. The source is an adult with an advanced solid tumor such as melanoma, head and neck, liver or kidney cancer. Each CDR3 is given with its conserved first and last residue. D genes are given only for firm matches. Not all rows give a size; the values are once, few, many and, for expanded clones, a class.

.	TRBV21-1	TRBJ1-1	.	CASSKLKGQGLDTEAFF	TGTGCCAGCAGCAAACTTAAGGGTCAGGGGTTGGACACTGAAGCTTTCTTT
.	TRBV10-3	TRBJ1-1	.	CAISRTTGGTEAFF	TGTGCCATCAGCCGGACAACGGGGGGCACTGAAGCTTTCTTT
few	TRBV19	TRBJ2-7	.	CASSKGGVIYEQYF	TGTGCCAGTAGTAAAGGAGGGGTGATCTACGAGCAGTACTTC
.	TRBV7-2	TRBJ1-2	TRBD1	CASSLVGTGVGGYTF	TGTGCCAGCAGCTTAGTAGGGACAGGGGTTGGGGGCTACACCTTC
.	TRBV11-3	TRBJ1-2	.	CASSGRGKDGYTF	TGTGCCAGCAGCGGGCGGGGGAAGGATGGCTACACCTTC
.	TRBV2	TRBJ2-1	TRBD2	CASPIVAGGDNEQFF	TGTGCCAGCCCGATTGTAGCGGGAGGGGACAATGAGCAGTTCTTC
.	TRBV7-2	TRBJ2-4	.	CASSLGTLNIQYF	TGTGCCAGCAGCTTAGGTACCTTGAACATTCAGTACTTC
.	TRBV5-1	TRBJ2-2	.	CASSLAANTGELFF	TGCGCCAGCAGCTTGGCTGCGAACACCGGGGAGCTGTTTTTT
.	TRBV5-4	TRBJ2-5	.	CASSLRAAQETQYF	TGTGCCAGCAGCTTACGAGCGGCTCAAGAGACCCAGTACTTC
.	TRBV7-8	TRBJ2-5	TRBD2	CASSSHRLAGGETQYF	TGTGCCAGCAGCTCCCACAGACTAGCGGGAGGGGAGACCCAGTACTTC
few	TRBV4-2	TRBJ2-3	.	CASSQEIILDGYTDTQYF	TGTGCCAGCAGCCAAGAAATAATCTTGGACGGATACACAGATACGCAGTATTTT
.	TRBV28	TRBJ1-3	.	CASSLGASGNTIYF	TGTGCCAGCAGTTTGGGGGCCTCTGGAAACACCATATATTTT
.	TRBV12-5	TRBJ2-3	TRBD2	CASGRGEVRDTQYF	TGTGCTAGTGGACGGGGGGAAGTCAGGGATACGCAGTATTTT
.	TRBV19	TRBJ1-1	TRBD1	CASRPQDRDAEAFF	TGTGCCAGTAGGCCTCAGGACAGGGACGCTGAAGCTTTCTTT
once	TRBV11-3	TRBJ2-3	.	CASSSTGVSDTQYF	TGTGCCAGCAGCTCGACAGGTGTATCAGATACGCAGTATTTT
.	TRBV25-1	TRBJ2-5	.	CASSPWETQYF	TGTGCCAGCAGCCCCTGGGAGACCCAGTACTTC
.	TRBV27	TRBJ2-7	TRBD2	CASGTSGLLSYEQYF	TGTGCCAGCGGGACTAGCGGGCTACTCTCCTACGAGCAGTACTTC
.	TRBV14	TRBJ1-1	TRBD1	CASSRGQGNTEAFF	TGTGCCAGCAGCCGGGGACAGGGGAACACTGAAGCTTTCTTT
few	TRBV30	TRBJ2-2	.	CAWSVPRTGELFF	TGTGCCTGGAGTGTTCCCAGGACCGGGGAGCTGTTTTTT
.	TRBV29-1	TRBJ2-1	.	CSARRSVGRALSYNEQFF	TGCAGCGCCCGAAGGTCGGTCGGAAGGGCACTCTCCTACAATGAGCAGTTCTTC
.	TRBV9	TRBJ2-3	.	CASSVEGGPGDTQYF	TGTGCCAGCAGCGTAGAGGGGGGGCCTGGAGATACGCAGTATTTT
.	TRBV10-3	TRBJ2-3	TRBD2	CAISAGTRGDMDTQYF	TGTGCCATCAGTGCCGGGACTAGGGGGGATATGGATACGCAGTATTTT
.	TRBV5-4	TRBJ2-3	TRBD2	CASSLPLAGRTDTQYF	TGTGCCAGCAGCTTGCCCTTAGCGGGCCGCACAGATACGCAGTATTTT